Following are 28 T cell receptor beta chains from one sample sequenced in a study of cytomegalovirus exposure and HLA in healthy donors. The PCR had 60 Vbeta and 13 Jbeta primers. Some clones are missing from TCRdb's copy, which holds only in-frame ones; the method was immunoSEQ multiplex PCR. The profile shows around 180,000 clones, about 80% of them singletons. Sequenced: PBMCs. The receptors derive from a man aged 18 to 30 in good health and CMV-seronegative.

The CDR3 sequence is CASSPQQGARVTEAFF. CDR3 nucleotides: TGTGCCAGCTCACCCCAACAGGGGGCGAGGGTCACTGAAGCTTTCTTT. V gene TRBV18 combines with J gene TRBJ1-1, with 9 bases aligning to TRBD1. Trimming cost V 3 bases and J 4 bases; bases outside gene matches: 9. The CDR3 contains 16 residues. Germline-derived CDR1 and CDR2 are KGHSH and LQKENI. The full variable domain, its missing parts supplied by reference TRBV18 and TRBJ1-1, is NAGVMQNPRHLVRRRGQEARLRCSPMKGHSHVYWYRQLPEEGLKFMVYLQKENIIDESGMPKERFSAEFPKEGPSILRIQQVVRGDSAAYFCASSPQQGARVTEAFFGQGTRLTVV.

This chain links TRBV19 with TRBJ1-6, with a weak D call TRBD1 (5 bases). V was cut by 0 bases and J by 7 bases, with 13 bases left in between. Germline-derived CDR1 and CDR2 are LNHDA and SQIVND (reference sequence). This CDR3 contains 16 residues. This CDR3 reads CASSIDTGGPNSPLHF. The CDR3 nucleotides read TGTGCCAGTAGTATAGATACCGGGGGACCCAATTCACCCCTCCACTTT.

With respect to this clone: This CDR3 is also generated by other DNA sequences in the sample. The rearrangement uses TRBV5-1 and TRBJ2-3; the D gene is possibly TRBD1 (6 bases). V was pared by 1 base and J by 1 base, with 10 bases between. The CDR3 runs to 15 residues. Germline assignment: CDR1 SGHRS and CDR2 YFSETQ. CDR3 sequence (DNA): TGCGCCAGCAGCTTGAGGGGGTTGGGCACAGATACGCAGTATTTT. Translating it yields CASSLRGLGTDTQYF.

V and J are TRBV7-2 and TRBJ2-3, with 13 nucleotides matching TRBD2. The ends lost 2 bases at V and 5 bases at J; junction bases unmatched: 10. Germline CDR1 SGHTA, CDR2 FQGNSA. This CDR3 is 18 amino acids long. As DNA, the CDR3 is TGTGCCAGCAGCTTATCCCTAACTAGCGGGGGGGCCGGAGATACGCAGTATTTT. Translating gives CASSLSLTSGGAGDTQYF.

The chain is built from TRBV18 and TRBJ2-1, with D tentatively TRBD1 (6 bases). The V gene lost 0 bases and the J gene lost 12 bases, with 27 bases spanning the gap. The CDR3 covers 18 residues. CDR1 is KGHSH, CDR2 LQKENI, per germline. The CDR3 loop reads CASSPPNRTRGLSGGQFF. CDR3 DNA: TGTGCCAGCTCACCACCAAATCGGACCAGGGGCCTCTCTGGGGGGCAGTTCTTC.

Concerning this clone itself: Compared with germline, one end of the junction differs, possibly owing to a read error. The V gene is TRBV30, the J gene TRBJ1-1; 8 bases are a match to TRBD1. CDR1 GTSNPN and CDR2 SVGIG come from the germline V gene (reference sequence). The CDR3 runs 13 residues. The CDR3 DNA is TGTGCCTGGAGCCCATCGGGACAGGCAGGCCCCATCTTT. It translates to CAWSPSGQAGPIF.

The rearrangement joins TRBV4-1 to TRBJ2-7, with unresolved D. The V gene's germline CDR1 is MGHRA and CDR2 YSYEKL. The germline V and J ends were trimmed by 0 bases and 3 bases, with 9 bases remaining between them. The CDR3 spans 14 residues. The CDR3 region has the DNA TGCGCCAGCAGCCAAGAGGAGAGAAGCTACGAGCAGTACTTC. It yields the protein CASSQEERSYEQYF.

The chain couples TRBV25-1 to TRBJ2-2; D is perhaps TRBD2 (6 bases). CDR1 and CDR2 (germline): MGHDK, SYGVNS. CDR3 length equals 13 residues. V lost 8 bases to trimming and J lost 6 bases, with 13 bases between them. The CDR3 protein is CASDGGFPGELFF. The CDR3 DNA follows: TGTGCCAGCGACGGGGGTTTTCCCGGGGAGCTGTTTTTT. The full variable domain, in which reference TRBV25-1 and TRBJ2-2 provide the parts outside the CDR3, is EADIYQTPRYLVIGTGKKITLECSQTMGHDKMYWYQQDPGMELHLIHYSYGVNSTEKGDLSSESTVSRIRTEHFPLTLESARPSHTSQYLCASDGGFPGELFFGEGSRLTVL.

This rearrangement joins TRBV15 to TRBJ2-3, with a tentative D call TRBD2 (6 bases). V was shortened by 1 base and J by 4 bases, with 9 bases between the two germline ends. The CDR3 length is 14 residues. Germline CDR1 is LNHNV and CDR2 is YYDKDF (reference sequence). The CDR3 loop is CATSRVRGADTQYF. In DNA form, the CDR3 reads TGTGCCACCAGCAGAGTGCGCGGGGCAGATACGCAGTATTTT.

The V gene is TRBV9, the J gene TRBJ1-1; the match to TRBD1 covers 7 bases. The V and J ends lost 6 bases and 1 base, in that order; junction bases with no gene match: 9. Germline V lookup: CDR1 SGDLS, CDR2 YYNGEE. The CDR3 is 15 residues long. In DNA form, the CDR3 reads TGTGCCAGCACCAAAACGGGACAGCCGAACACTGAAGCTTTCTTT. Translating gives CASTKTGQPNTEAFF.

This chain links TRBV2 with TRBJ2-7, with D possibly matching TRBD1 (5 bases). Germline values: CDR1 SNHLY, CDR2 FYNNEI. The CDR3 consists of 13 residues. Trimming took off 8 bases at V and 4 bases at J, with 15 bases between the two ends. CDR3 in amino acids: CASRSPGKYEQYF. CDR3 in DNA: TGTGCCAGCCGTAGCCCAGGGAAATACGAGCAGTACTTC.

As regards this clone: One end of the junction does not line up with germline, which may come from a read error. V and J are TRBV4-2 and TRBJ1-2, with D possibly matching TRBD1 (5 bases). Germline loops: CDR1 LGHNA, CDR2 YNFKEQ. There are 13 residues in the CDR3. The CDR3 protein is CASSLAGNYGHTF. CDR3 in DNA: TGTGCCAGCAGCCTGGCAGGGAACTATGGCCACACCTTC.

This chain links TRBV2 with TRBJ2-2; D perhaps matches TRBD1 (5 bases). The CDR3 sequence is 12 residues long. CDR1 and CDR2 from the germline V gene are SNHLY and FYNNEI. V lost 9 bases and J 6 bases, leaving 11 bases between the germline ends. In DNA form, the CDR3 reads TGTGCCAGTCGGGTGGGGCCCGGGGAGCTGTTTTTT. This gives the protein CASRVGPGELFF.

The chain links TRBV29-1 to TRBJ2-7; 7 bases line up with TRBD2. This CDR3 has 15 amino acids. Trimming at V came to 2 bases and at J to 5 bases, leaving 12 bases not matched to a gene. CDR1 and CDR2 (germline): SQVTM, ANQGSEA. The CDR3 DNA reads as TGCAGCGTTGAATTGGGAGTGGGGGGGTTGGACGAGCAGTACTTC. Its translation is CSVELGVGGLDEQYF.

The J gene is TRBJ1-3, the V gene TRBV2; 9 bases fit TRBD1. The CDR3 loop spans 18 amino acids. J was trimmed by 1 base and V by 4 bases; bases with no gene match: 11. Germline V gene sequence: CDR1 SNHLY, CDR2 FYNNEI. CDR3 DNA sequence: TGTGCCAGCAGTGTTCCTTTTTCCGGGACAGGGTCTGGAAACACCATATATTTT. Translation gives CASSVPFSGTGSGNTIYF.

The chain employs TRBV6-5 and TRBJ2-3, with D hard to call. V was shortened by 6 bases and J by 3 bases, with 4 bases between the two germline ends. The CDR3 has 11 amino acids. Germline V gene sequence: CDR1 MNHEY, CDR2 SVGAGI. CDR3 sequence (DNA): TGTGCCAGCAGATATACAGATACGCAGTATTTT. It is translated as CASRYTDTQYF.

This clone was observed a handful of times. This chain joins TRBV6-1 and TRBJ2-7, with 10 positions matching TRBD2. The CDR3 extends over 15 amino acids. With V trimmed by 1 base and J by 5 bases, 5 bases remained unmatched. CDR1 and CDR2 from the germline V gene are MNHNS and SASEGT. In DNA, the CDR3 is TGTGCCAGCAGTGAAGATTGGCTAGCGGGAGACGAGCAGTACTTC. Translating it yields CASSEDWLAGDEQYF.

The V call is TRBV7-9, the J call TRBJ2-1, with TRBD2 identical over 10 bases. Germline CDR1 and CDR2: SEHNR and FQNEAQ (reference sequence). The CDR3 runs to 16 residues. The V and J ends lost 5 bases and 4 bases, in that order; junction bases with no gene match: 8. In DNA form, the CDR3 reads TGTGCCAGCAGCCCTGCTAGCGGGAGTCGGTACAATGAGCAGTTCTTC. Encoded protein: CASSPASGSRYNEQFF.

This clone was recorded only once. The chain joins TRBV5-1 to TRBJ1-1; 7 positions agree with TRBD1. The CDR3 spans 17 residues. Germline loops: CDR1 SGHRS, CDR2 YFSETQ. V shed 1 base and J 4 bases; nucleotides not matched to a gene: 13. CDR3 residues: CASSLTGVPSGATEAFF. CDR3 DNA sequence: TGCGCCAGCAGCTTGACAGGGGTTCCGTCGGGTGCCACTGAAGCTTTCTTT.

V gene TRBV6-5 combines with J gene TRBJ2-7, with TRBD2 as a possible D gene (6 bases). The germline gives CDR1 MNHEY, CDR2 SVGAGI. The V gene lost 0 bases and the J gene lost 5 bases, with 11 bases spanning the gap. The CDR3 totals 14 residues. The CDR3 here is CASSYSTSSDEQYF. The DNA for the CDR3 is TGTGCCAGCAGTTACTCGACCTCTAGCGACGAGCAGTACTTC.

The genes are TRBV28 and TRBJ2-5; D gene ambiguous. Per germline, CDR1 MDHEN and CDR2 SYDVKM. The V gene lost 6 bases and the J gene lost 5 bases, with 16 bases spanning the gap. This CDR3 is built from 14 residues. CDR3 in amino acids: CASSAGSQQETQYF. For the CDR3, the DNA is TGTGCCAGCAGCGCCGGCTCACAGCAGGAGACCCAGTACTTC.

CDR3 sequence: CASSFRGLGNYEQYF. Here the CDR3 DNA reads TGTGCCAGCAGTTTTAGAGGGCTAGGGAATTACGAGCAGTACTTC. The V and J genes are TRBV27 and TRBJ2-7, with D maybe TRBD2 (5 bases). The CDR3 covers 15 residues. Trimming pared 3 bases from V and 4 bases from J, leaving 16 bases between. Germline V gene lookup returns CDR1 MNHEY and CDR2 SMNVEV (reference sequence).

V is TRBV6-6 and J is TRBJ2-1, with TRBD1 identical over 7 bases. The CDR3 has 13 residues. The V segment lost 5 bases and the J segment 3 bases; nucleotides outside the gene matches: 1. Per the germline V gene, CDR1 is MNHNY and CDR2 is SVGAGI (reference sequence). In DNA, the CDR3 is TGTGCCAGCAGTCGGGACAGCTACAATGAGCAGTTCTTC. Residues: CASSRDSYNEQFF.

The gene calls are TRBV18 and TRBJ2-3, with 9 bases fitting TRBD2. Germline V CDR1 and CDR2: KGHSH, LQKENI. V shed 1 base and J 4 bases; nucleotides not matched to a gene: 12. The CDR3 spans 18 residues. The CDR3 coding sequence is TGTGCCAGCTCACCACTTATTCCTAGCGGGAATGTCGCAGATACGCAGTATTTT. It specifies CASSPLIPSGNVADTQYF. Full variable domain (missing parts from reference TRBV18 and TRBJ2-3): NAGVMQNPRHLVRRRGQEARLRCSPMKGHSHVYWYRQLPEEGLKFMVYLQKENIIDESGMPKERFSAEFPKEGPSILRIQQVVRGDSAAYFCASSPLIPSGNVADTQYFGPGTRLTVL.

The chain is built from TRBV28 and TRBJ2-7; D perhaps matches TRBD2 (5 bases). Between the trimmed V and J ends, which lost 3 bases and 2 bases, there was a span of 11 bases. Germline loops: CDR1 MDHEN, CDR2 SYDVKM. CDR3 length equals 14 residues. The DNA for the CDR3 is TGTGCCAGCAGTTTCCGGACTGCCACCTACGAGCAGTACTTC. Protein product: CASSFRTATYEQYF.

The chain uses TRBV5-1 and TRBJ1-1, with D possibly matching TRBD1 (6 bases). The CDR3 sequence is 13 residues long. From germline, CDR1 is SGHRS and CDR2 YFSETQ. V lost 0 bases and J lost 10, with 13 bases in between. CDR3 amino acids: CASSLGGTLGAFF. For the CDR3, the DNA is TGCGCCAGCAGCTTGGGGGGGACATTGGGAGCTTTCTTT.

The chain combines TRBV5-1 with TRBJ2-1; 10 bases align to TRBD2. J lost 9 bases, V lost 2 bases, and 11 bases had no gene match. CDR3 size: 16 residues. The germline gives CDR1 SGHRS, CDR2 YFSETQ. The CDR3 here is CASSFFLAGVGGEQFF. As DNA, the CDR3 is TGCGCCAGCAGCTTTTTTCTAGCGGGGGTTGGAGGTGAGCAGTTCTTC.

The J gene is TRBJ2-3, the V gene TRBV7-8; 10 bases align to TRBD1. The CDR3 loop spans 17 amino acids. The V and J ends lost 3 bases and 5 bases, in that order; junction bases with no gene match: 11. Germline assignment: CDR1 SGHVS and CDR2 FQNEAQ. The CDR3, as DNA: TGTGCCAGCAGCTTCGACTCACGGGACAGGGGTATAGATACGCAGTATTTT. Amino acids: CASSFDSRDRGIDTQYF.